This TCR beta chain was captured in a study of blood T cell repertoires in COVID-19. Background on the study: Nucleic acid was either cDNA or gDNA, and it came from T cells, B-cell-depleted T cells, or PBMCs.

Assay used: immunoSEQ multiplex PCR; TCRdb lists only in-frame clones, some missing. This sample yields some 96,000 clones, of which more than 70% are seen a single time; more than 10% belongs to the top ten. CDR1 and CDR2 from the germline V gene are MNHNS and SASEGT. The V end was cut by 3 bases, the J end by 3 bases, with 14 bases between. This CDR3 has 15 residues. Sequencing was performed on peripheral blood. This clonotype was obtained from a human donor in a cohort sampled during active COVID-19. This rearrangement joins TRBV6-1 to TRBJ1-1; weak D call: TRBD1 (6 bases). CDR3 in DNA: TGTGCCAGCAGTGAGGGGTCAGGGGCCTACACTGAAGCTTTCTTT. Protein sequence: CASSEGSGAYTEAFF.